Listed here are 2 T cell receptor beta chains from one sample, sequenced in a study of blood T cells in healthy people across ages. A second about 6 to 11 cycle PCR used barcoded and J-beta primers. MiXCR, applied by TCRdb to the 5' RACE reads, yields one record per CDR3 protein. Of hundreds of thousands of distinct CDR3 sequences listed, around 49% are singletons. The material sequenced was blood. The receptors originated from a woman aged 55-70 years in good health.

At least ten counts were recorded for this clonotype. This rearrangement joins TRBV29-1 to TRBJ1-2; a weak D match, TRBD1 (6 bases). This CDR3 is 12 amino acids long. Germline CDR1 and CDR2: SQVTM and ANQGSEA. Deletions cut 4 bases from V and 3 bases from J, with 9 bases between. This CDR3 is CSVVGGDYGYTF. The CDR3 DNA reads TGCAGCGTTGTGGGGGGCGACTATGGCTACACCTTC. Complete variable domain (other parts from reference TRBV29-1 and TRBJ1-2): SAVISQKPSRDICQRGTSLTIQCQVDSQVTMMFWYRQQPGQSLTLIATANQGSEATYESGFVIDKFPISRPNLTFSTLTVSNMSPEDSSIYLCSVVGGDYGYTFGSGTRLTVV.

In this sample, this clonotype turned up a few times. The chain links TRBV15 to TRBJ1-5; D not resolved. V gave up 0 bases and J gave up 4 bases, with 4 bases separating them. The CDR3 spans 13 residues. CDR1 LNHNV and CDR2 YYDKDF come from the germline V gene (reference sequence). The CDR3 loop reads CATSREVNQPQHF. CDR3 nucleotides: TGTGCCACCAGCAGAGAGGTAAATCAGCCCCAGCATTTT.